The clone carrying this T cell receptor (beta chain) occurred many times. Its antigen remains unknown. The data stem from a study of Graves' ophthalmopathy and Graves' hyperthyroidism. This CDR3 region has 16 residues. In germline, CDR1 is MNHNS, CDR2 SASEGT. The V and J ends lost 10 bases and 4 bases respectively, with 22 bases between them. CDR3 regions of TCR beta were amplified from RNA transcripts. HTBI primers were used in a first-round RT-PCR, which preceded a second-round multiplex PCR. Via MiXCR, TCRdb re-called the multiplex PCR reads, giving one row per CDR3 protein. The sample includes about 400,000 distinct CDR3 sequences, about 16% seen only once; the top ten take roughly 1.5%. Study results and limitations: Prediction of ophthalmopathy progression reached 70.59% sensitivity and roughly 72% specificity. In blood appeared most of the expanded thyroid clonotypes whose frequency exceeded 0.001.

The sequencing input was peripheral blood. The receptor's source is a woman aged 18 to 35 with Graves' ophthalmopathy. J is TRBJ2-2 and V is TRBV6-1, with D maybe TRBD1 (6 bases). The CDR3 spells CATLTTGQLSTGELFF. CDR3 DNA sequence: TGTGCCACCCTAACGACAGGACAGCTATCCACCGGGGAGCTGTTTTTT.